Listed below are T cell receptor beta chains from one sample, sequenced in a study of cytomegalovirus exposure and HLA in healthy donors. Repertoires were generated with immunoSEQ multiplex PCR, while TCRdb's copy carries only in-frame clones and drops some. There are about 160,000 clones in the sample; around 84% occur only once, and more than 2% lies in the top ten. Sequencing input: PBMCs. The receptors come from a man between 18 and 35 years old in good health and CMV-seropositive. Both conserved end residues are part of each CDR3. The order of the fields is clone size, V gene, D gene, J gene, CDR3 DNA, CDR3 protein. D genes are given only for firm matches. Rows give clone size only sometimes, using once, few, many, or a class for an expanded clone.

>.|TRBV11-2|TRBD2|TRBJ2-3
TGTGCCAGCAGCTTAGTTCCAGCGGGGGGTACAGATACGCAGTATTTT
CASSLVPAGGTDTQYF
>few|TRBV6-4|.|TRBJ2-3
TGTGCCAGCAGTCGGGGGACCAGCACAGATACGCAGTATTTT
CASSRGTSTDTQYF
>.|TRBV7-6|.|TRBJ1-5
TGTGCCAGCAGCTTTGAATCGGGTAGCAATCAGCCCCAGCATTTT
CASSFESGSNQPQHF
>.|TRBV6-5|.|TRBJ1-1
TGTGCCAGCAGTTATTGGGGCATGATGAACACTGAAGCTTTCTTT
CASSYWGMMNTEAFF
>.|TRBV4-1|TRBD2|TRBJ2-7
TGCGCCAGCAGCCAAGGCCGGCTGGGGGGGGGAACCTACGAGCAGTACTTC
CASSQGRLGGGTYEQYF
>few|TRBV27|TRBD2|TRBJ2-2
TGTGCCAGCAACTCAGGGAGGGTAGGCACCGGGGAGCTGTTTTTT
CASNSGRVGTGELFF
>.|TRBV30|.|TRBJ1-5
TGTGCCTGGAGTGTACAATTCAATCAGCCCCAGCATTTT
CAWSVQFNQPQHF
>.|TRBV14|TRBD1|TRBJ2-2
TGTGCCAGCAAAGAGGGACAGAAGTCCGTCGGGGAGCTGTTTTTT
CASKEGQKSVGELFF
>.|TRBV6-5|TRBD1|TRBJ2-7
TGTGCCAGCAGCACCGGGACAGTTCCCTACGAGCAGTACTTC
CASSTGTVPYEQYF
>once|TRBV5-4|.|TRBJ2-1
TGTGCCAGCAGATTCACCGGGTCCAATGAGCAGTTCTTC
CASRFTGSNEQFF
>.|TRBV6-5|.|TRBJ2-7
TGTGCCAGCAGTTACTCGGCCAGGGACTCCTACGAGCAGTACTTC
CASSYSARDSYEQYF
>.|TRBV9|TRBD2|TRBJ2-3
TGTGCCAGCAGCGTGGAACAGACTAGCGGGGGGGACACAGATACGCAGTATTTT
CASSVEQTSGGDTDTQYF
>.|TRBV2|.|TRBJ2-1
TGTGCCAGCAGTGACTTGTCGAGCTCCTACAATGAGCAGTTCTTC
CASSDLSSSYNEQFF
>.|TRBV5-6|TRBD1|TRBJ1-2
TGTGCCAGCAGCCCAGAACTATTTGGACAGGGGGCAAACTATGGCTACACCTTC
CASSPELFGQGANYGYTF
>few|TRBV6-1|.|TRBJ1-5
TGTGCCAGCAGTGGATCCCAGTATAGCAATCAGCCCCAGCATTTT
CASSGSQYSNQPQHF
>few|TRBV12-5|TRBD1|TRBJ1-1
TGTGCTAGTGGTTTGGTAGGGGGCTGGAATGATTCCAACACTGAAGCTTTCTTT
CASGLVGGWNDSNTEAFF
>few|TRBV19|.|TRBJ1-5
TGTGCCAGTAGTTCTCGAGACTACTGGAGCAATCAGCCCCAGCATTTT
CASSSRDYWSNQPQHF
>few|TRBV2|TRBD1|TRBJ1-1
TGTGCCAGCAGCGAAGGACAGGGGAACACTGAAGCTTTCTTT
CASSEGQGNTEAFF
>.|TRBV6-6|TRBD1|TRBJ2-5
TGTGCCAGCAGTTACTCAGGGACAGGGGCCGAGACCCAGTACTTC
CASSYSGTGAETQYF
>medium-sized|TRBV6-5|TRBD1|TRBJ2-7
TGTGCCAGCAGGCGTCCGGGACAGGGGGGCGAGCAGTACTTC
CASRRPGQGGEQYF
>.|TRBV2|TRBD1|TRBJ2-6
TGTGCCAGTGGACAGGGTGGAAGCGGGGCCAACGTCCTGACTTTC
CASGQGGSGANVLTF
>.|TRBV18|.|TRBJ1-2
TGTGCCAGCTCACAACAGGTTAACTATGGCTACACCTTC
CASSQQVNYGYTF
>.|TRBV10-3|.|TRBJ2-2
TGTGCCATCAGTGAAGCAGGGAACACCGGGGAGCTGTTTTTT
CAISEAGNTGELFF
>.|TRBV9|TRBD2|TRBJ2-2
TGTGCCAGCAGCGACCTAGCGGGGGTAGCGGGGGAGCTGTTTTTT
CASSDLAGVAGELFF
>.|TRBV19|.|TRBJ2-6
TGTGCCAGTAGTATAGATCGGGACACCGGCTCTGGGGCCAACGTCCTGACTTTC
CASSIDRDTGSGANVLTF
>.|TRBV7-8|TRBD2|TRBJ2-1
TGTGCCAGCAGCTTAGGACTAGCGGGTTATAATGAGCAGTTCTTC
CASSLGLAGYNEQFF
>.|TRBV7-9|.|TRBJ1-5
TGTGCCAGCAGCTCAGGACAGAATAGCAATCAGCCCCAGCATTTT
CASSSGQNSNQPQHF
>.|TRBV7-2|TRBD2|TRBJ2-1
TGTGCCAGCAGCACCCGGACTAGCGGGGGGGCCAATGAGCAGTTCTTC
CASSTRTSGGANEQFF
>.|TRBV5-1|TRBD2|TRBJ2-7
TGCGCCAGCAGCTTGGTTCCTAGCGGGGGGGCATACGAGCAGTACTTC
CASSLVPSGGAYEQYF
>.|TRBV7-2|TRBD2|TRBJ2-3
TGTGCCAGCAGCTTAGATGGCGGCGGGGGAGAAACAGATACGCAGTATTTT
CASSLDGGGGETDTQYF
>.|TRBV5-1|TRBD2|TRBJ2-1
TGCGCCAGCAGCGCGGGACTAGCGGGGGGGCCTGAGCAGTTCTTC
CASSAGLAGGPEQFF
>.|TRBV5-4|TRBD2|TRBJ2-5
TGTGCCAGCAGCAAGACTAGCGGGGTCTTTGAGACCCAGTACTTC
CASSKTSGVFETQYF
>.|TRBV5-4|.|TRBJ1-2
TGTGCCAGCAGCTCGGATTTACAGAGCTATGGCTACACCTTC
CASSSDLQSYGYTF
>.|TRBV18|.|TRBJ2-1
TGTGCCAGCTCACCACCAAATCCCATTGAGCAGTTCTTC
CASSPPNPIEQFF
>.|TRBV4-3|TRBD2|TRBJ2-1
TGCGCCAGCAGCCAAGCGGGGACTAGCGGGGGGGGCCGCAAGTTCTTC
CASSQAGTSGGGRKFF
>once|TRBV9|.|TRBJ1-4
TGTGCCAGCAGCCCAAGGAAGGGTCCGGGAGACGGCGAAAAACTGTTTTTT
CASSPRKGPGDGEKLFF
>.|TRBV6-6|.|TRBJ2-5
TGTGCCAGCAGGGCTCAGGGCCAAGGGACCCAGTACTTC
CASRAQGQGTQYF
>.|TRBV4-3|TRBD2|TRBJ2-1
TGCGCCAGCAGCCGTTCCGGGACTAGTTCAAATGAGCAGTTCTTC
CASSRSGTSSNEQFF
>once|TRBV7-9|TRBD1|TRBJ1-1
TGTGCCAGCAGACAGGGGGTTAACACTGAAGCTTTCTTT
CASRQGVNTEAFF
>once|TRBV2|.|TRBJ1-2
TGTGCCAGCAGAGGGGCATTCTATGGCTACACCTTC
CASRGAFYGYTF
>.|TRBV7-2|.|TRBJ1-6
TGTGCCAGCAGCACAGGCGGGATGGGACTCCTGCTCCACTTT
CASSTGGMGLLLHF
>.|TRBV7-6|TRBD1|TRBJ1-1
TGTGCCAGCAGCGGGGGACAGACGGAAGCTTTCTTT
CASSGGQTEAFF
>.|TRBV23-1|.|TRBJ1-2
TGCGCCCCCTGGGCCGCTAACTATGGCTACACCTTC
CAPWAANYGYTF
>few|TRBV10-2|.|TRBJ1-1
TGCGCCAGCAGTGAACAGGGAGTATTTTCTGAAGCTTTCTTT
CASSEQGVFSEAFF
>.|TRBV27|TRBD1|TRBJ2-1
TGTGCCAGCAGCTCGGGACAGGGATCATACAATGAGCAGTTCTTC
CASSSGQGSYNEQFF
>.|TRBV19|TRBD1|TRBJ1-5
TGTGCCAGTAAAGAGGGGGCTAGCAATCAGCCCCAGCATTTT
CASKEGASNQPQHF